This T cell receptor beta chain was documented in a study of blood T cells in healthy people across ages. Total RNA extraction produced at least 5 micrograms (per sample) for the study. With a J-beta primer mix and a sample-barcoded 5' primer, a second PCR ran about 6 to 11 cycles. Template switching added a 12-random-nucleotide identifier to every cDNA molecule. TCRdb passed the 5' RACE reads through MiXCR, listing each CDR3 protein once. The table records about 780,000 distinct CDR3 sequences, about 42% of them present only once. CDR3 length: 16 residues. V lost 5 bases, J lost 3 bases, and 11 bases stayed unmatched. CDR1 DFQATT and CDR2 SNEGSKA come from the germline V gene (reference sequence).

The chain employs TRBV20-1 and TRBJ2-1; 9 bases match TRBD2. Sequenced: blood. The TCR comes from a man at least 80 years old in good health. In nucleotides, the CDR3 is TGCAGTGCTGGATCGGCGGGAGGGCCTTTCTACAATGAGCAGTTCTTC. It translates to CSAGSAGGPFYNEQFF.